The source of this T cell receptor (beta chain) is a study of post-analysis software for immune sequencing data (dated by TCRdb to the mid-2010s). Looking at the study overall: Relapsing-remitting, secondary progressive and progressive-relapsing multiple sclerosis were recorded as disease courses, and subtype annotation was lacking for some patients. The multiple sclerosis patient repertoires were compared with 11 previously published healthy control repertoires from donors aged about 6 to 26 years. A subset of samples was prepared in parallel using single-end sample barcoding, then pooled and co-amplified after Illumina adapter ligation. Results and caveats for the whole study, not just this receptor: Normalized Chao1 diversity was significantly lower in multiple sclerosis patients than controls, suggesting substantial peripheral T-cell clonal expansion. Direct clustering with F measure revealed strong co-clustering of samples prepared in the same batch, which led to a batch-effect correction. The control group was slightly older than the multiple sclerosis patient group. Patients showed significantly higher frequencies than controls for about five TRBV segments, among them TRBV5-6, TRBV5-1 and TRBV20-1.

Of note for this clonotype: The target of this receptor is not known. Base qualities are not recorded, but no much larger clone differs from it by a single base.

Counted from cysteine to phenylalanine, this CDR3 has 12 amino acids. The only DNA kept is the CDR3, 36 bases in frame from the first base. The germline V gene encodes CDR1 SGHDN and CDR2 FVKESK. V is pared back by 5 bases and J by 9 bases, with 13 bases lying between the germline termini. TCR beta repertoires were profiled from peripheral blood of 13 young patients with multiple sclerosis to demonstrate the VDJtools post-analysis software. The multiple sclerosis patients were children and adolescents ranging in age from about 6 to 17 years. Preparation of the library involved PCR. The data were produced on an Illumina HiSeq 2500. To reduce PCR and sequencing biases, unique molecular identifiers were built into the TCR beta cDNA libraries. Roughly 500,000 cDNA molecules were obtained per 1 to 10 million input T cells, so each molecule approximated one T cell. The patient libraries were prepared and sequenced with the same protocol used for the earlier healthy control dataset. Within a given batch, samples were prepared together, multiplexed and sequenced on the same HiSeq lane. The original methods were these. Raw barcoded reads were processed with MIGEC, and single-read molecular identifier groups were discarded before consensus assembly and CDR3 extraction. Clonotype tables were post-analysed with VDJtools, and diversity was normalized by down-sampling all datasets to the smallest sample size. Repertoire overlap clustering matched CDR3 amino acid but not nucleotide sequences to correct batch-related cross-sample contamination. The public reads were reprocessed in TCRdb via fastp at Q25 and MiXCR, keeping in-frame beta chains. Every CDR3 protein is listed once, alongside the most common genes and DNA of its rows. These V and J calls are TCRdb output, not the study's own analysis. The sample contains 650,000 to 850,000 distinct CDR3 sequences, around 42% of them found a single time. Roughly 4.9% of the sample goes to the ten largest clones.

The receptor chain draws on TRBV14 and TRBJ1-1, with TRBD1 as a weak D call on 6 bases. The sequenced sample was blood. The sequence came from a girl aged 5 to 17 with multiple sclerosis. The CDR3 reads CASSGGPRQAFF. The sequenced DNA is TGTGCCAGCAGCGGGGGCCCGAGACAAGCTTTCTTT.